A selection of T cell receptor beta chains follows, all from one sample in a study of blood T cell repertoires in COVID-19. Sequencing used immunoSEQ multiplex PCR; TCRdb keeps in-frame clones, though not all of them. The table includes around 140,000 clones, over 80% detected once. The source material was peripheral blood. The receptor source for this set is a man aged 45-60 years with active COVID-19. Each CDR3 is given with its conserved first and last residue. Each record gives: J gene, clone size, V gene, D gene, CDR3 protein, CDR3 DNA. The D gene is left open where the match is weak. The size field is filled for only some rows; it gives once, few, many or a size class.

TRBJ2-7 . TRBV6-5 TRBD1 CASSPPGQGYEQYF TGTGCCAGCAGCCCCCCCGGACAGGGCTACGAGCAGTACTTC
TRBJ2-7 . TRBV7-9 TRBD2 CASTPRASGGAPYEQYF TGTGCCAGCACCCCCCGGGCTAGCGGGGGGGCCCCCTACGAGCAGTACTTC
TRBJ1-5 once TRBV25-1 . CASRQGNQPQHF TGTGCCAGCAGGCAGGGAAATCAGCCCCAGCATTTT
TRBJ1-2 . TRBV5-1 TRBD1 CASSLDGDRVDGYTF TGCGCCAGCAGCTTGGATGGGGACAGGGTCGATGGCTACACCTTC
TRBJ2-5 . TRBV4-1 TRBD1 CASSQGASDRVETQYF TGCGCCAGCAGCCAAGGGGCATCCGACAGGGTAGAGACCCAGTACTTC
TRBJ2-4 . TRBV15 TRBD1 CATSEHPGTGLNIQYF TGTGCCACCAGCGAACACCCCGGGACAGGGCTGAACATTCAGTACTTC
TRBJ2-2 . TRBV5-1 . CASTLSGNTGELFF TGCGCCAGCACCTTAAGCGGAAACACCGGGGAGCTGTTTTTT
TRBJ2-7 . TRBV7-8 TRBD2 CASSLPGLALYEQYF TGTGCCAGCAGTTTGCCGGGACTAGCGCTCTACGAGCAGTACTTC
TRBJ2-3 . TRBV19 . CASSGTASTDTQYF TGTGCCAGTAGCGGGACTGCTAGCACAGATACGCAGTATTTT
TRBJ1-3 many TRBV7-2 . CASSLVSPRGGNTIYF TGTGCCAGCAGCTTAGTCAGCCCCAGGGGTGGAAACACCATATATTTT
TRBJ2-2 . TRBV4-1 . CASSQDRAGRGGELFF TGCGCCAGCAGCCAAGATAGGGCGGGGAGAGGCGGGGAGCTGTTTTTT
TRBJ2-4 . TRBV5-4 TRBD2 CASSSMGGESNIQYF TGTGCCAGCAGCTCAATGGGGGGGGAGAGTAACATTCAGTACTTC
TRBJ1-2 . TRBV6-2/TRBV6-3 TRBD1 CASSYTGGARDGYTF TGTGCCAGCAGTTACACAGGGGGCGCACGGGATGGCTACACCTTC
TRBJ2-7 few TRBV4-3 . CASSLSLQGTYEQYF TGCGCCAGCAGCCTTTCCCTACAGGGCACCTACGAGCAGTACTTC
TRBJ1-2 . TRBV19 . CASSRDKGYTF TGTGCCAGTAGTCGGGACAAAGGCTACACCTTC
TRBJ1-2 . TRBV5-1 TRBD1 CASSTEQGAEGGYTF TGCGCCAGCAGCACGGAACAGGGGGCCGAGGGCGGCTACACCTTC
TRBJ2-2 . TRBV6-4 TRBD1 CASRLEGATGELFF TGTGCCAGCAGGCTAGAGGGGGCTACCGGGGAGCTGTTTTTT
TRBJ2-7 once TRBV6-5 . CASSFRASHSSYEQYF TGTGCCAGCAGTTTCCGCGCCTCGCACTCAAGCTACGAGCAGTACTTC
TRBJ2-5 . TRBV7-2 TRBD2 CASSDRRGGQETQYF TGTGCCAGCAGTGACAGACGGGGGGGCCAAGAGACCCAGTACTTC
TRBJ1-5 . TRBV29-1 TRBD1 CSVLQGSGQPQHF TGCAGCGTTCTACAGGGGTCAGGTCAGCCCCAGCATTTT
TRBJ2-3 . TRBV7-2 . CASSLQSGTDTQYF TGTGCCAGCAGCTTACAGAGCGGCACAGATACGCAGTATTTT
TRBJ1-5 few TRBV10-3 . CAISESSHQPQHF TGTGCCATCAGTGAATCGTCCCATCAGCCCCAGCATTTT
TRBJ2-3 . TRBV7-9 . CASSWADFYTDTQYF TGTGCCAGCAGCTGGGCGGACTTCTACACAGATACGCAGTATTTT
TRBJ1-5 . TRBV19 TRBD1 CASSTTDRSNQPQHF TGTGCCAGTAGTACAACGGACAGGAGCAATCAGCCCCAGCATTTT
TRBJ2-1 . TRBV24-1 . CATSDHYEQFF TGTGCCACCAGTGATCACTATGAGCAGTTCTTC
TRBJ2-7 once TRBV5-6 TRBD1 CASSNPGGSYEQYF TGTGCCAGCAGCAATCCAGGGGGCTCCTACGAGCAGTACTTC
TRBJ2-1 . TRBV6-5 TRBD2 CASTWTSGGGEQFF TGTGCCAGCACATGGACTAGCGGGGGGGGTGAGCAGTTCTTC
TRBJ2-3 once TRBV19 TRBD2 CASSISGVADTQYF TGTGCCAGTAGTATTAGCGGGGTGGCAGATACGCAGTATTTT
TRBJ1-2 . TRBV5-5 TRBD1 CASRPTGATLYGYTF TGTGCCAGCAGACCCACAGGGGCCACGCTTTATGGCTACACCTTC
TRBJ2-5 . TRBV3-1/TRBV3-2 TRBD2 CASSQGLAGVKETQYF TGTGCCAGCAGCCAAGGACTAGCGGGCGTTAAAGAGACCCAGTACTTC
TRBJ2-7 . TRBV9 . CASNGGAPSYEQYF TGTGCCAGCAACGGCGGCGCTCCTTCCTACGAGCAGTACTTC
TRBJ2-3 . TRBV5-4 . CASSLNALATDTQYF TGTGCCAGCAGCTTGAATGCCCTAGCGACAGATACGCAGTATTTT
TRBJ1-1 . TRBV7-2 . CASSLGGTLVNTEAFF TGTGCCAGCAGCTTAGGAGGGACACTGGTGAACACTGAAGCTTTCTTT
TRBJ1-1 . TRBV6-1 . CASSEYSMLNTEAFF TGTGCCAGCAGTGAATACTCGATGCTGAACACTGAAGCTTTCTTT
TRBJ2-1 few TRBV5-4 TRBD2 CASSSGLAASSSYNEQFF TGTGCCAGCAGCTCGGGACTAGCGGCTTCTAGCTCCTACAATGAGCAGTTCTTC
TRBJ2-3 . TRBV4-1 TRBD2 CASSQGGLAQMGTQYF TGCGCCAGCAGCCAAGGAGGACTAGCGCAAATGGGTACGCAGTATTTT
TRBJ2-7 few TRBV11-2 . CASSSNMAGSPYEQYF TGTGCCAGCAGCTCCAACATGGCGGGATCCCCCTACGAGCAGTACTTC
TRBJ1-2 . TRBV13 TRBD1 CASSSRDRGLGYTF TGTGCCAGCAGCTCTCGGGACAGGGGGCTTGGCTACACCTTC
TRBJ2-7 . TRBV14 . CASSQDSVRAQSIVGGEQYF TGTGCCAGCAGCCAAGATTCAGTAAGAGCACAGAGTATAGTGGGGGGCGAGCAGTACTTC
TRBJ1-2 . TRBV9 . CASSPGGGYGYTF TGTGCCAGCAGCCCGGGGGGGGGCTATGGCTACACCTTC
TRBJ1-2 . TRBV12-3/TRBV12-4 . CASSLTNVEGYTF TGTGCCAGCAGTTTGACAAATGTGGAAGGCTACACCTTC
TRBJ2-3 . TRBV11-2 TRBD1 CASSLTGGKGTDTQYF TGTGCCAGCAGCTTGACAGGGGGCAAAGGCACAGATACGCAGTATTTT
TRBJ2-3 . TRBV19 . CASSIGKGTDTQYF TGTGCCAGTAGTATCGGGAAGGGTACAGATACGCAGTATTTT
TRBJ2-5 . TRBV7-2 . CASSSGGEKTQYF TGTGCCAGCAGCTCCGGTGGGGAGAAGACCCAGTACTTC
TRBJ1-4 . TRBV6-5 . CASSQTNLGKLFF TGTGCCAGCAGCCAGACTAACCTCGGGAAACTGTTTTTT
TRBJ1-2 . TRBV18 . CASSPRGKYGYTF TGTGCCAGCTCACCCCGGGGGAAATATGGCTACACCTTC
TRBJ1-5 . TRBV30 . CAWTRSGSNQPQHF TGTGCCTGGACCCGGAGTGGTAGCAATCAGCCCCAGCATTTT
TRBJ2-1 . TRBV7-2 . CASSPRASYNEQFF TGTGCCAGCAGCCCTAGAGCGTCCTACAATGAGCAGTTCTTC
TRBJ2-2 . TRBV10-1 . CASRDDENRFNGELFF TGCGCCAGCAGGGACGACGAGAACAGGTTTAACGGGGAGCTGTTTTTT
TRBJ1-5 few TRBV7-9 . CASSPGGTDQPQHF TGTGCCAGCAGCCCAGGTGGCACCGATCAGCCCCAGCATTTT
TRBJ2-3 . TRBV7-2 . CASSSRFWRSTDTQYF TGTGCCAGCAGCTCCCGGTTTTGGCGGAGCACAGATACGCAGTATTTT
TRBJ2-7 . TRBV5-1 . CASSLVAGEQYF TGCGCCAGCAGCTTGGTCGCAGGCGAGCAGTACTTC
TRBJ2-3 . TRBV6-4 TRBD2 CASTKSGGGTDTQYF TGTGCCAGCACCAAGAGCGGGGGGGGCACAGATACGCAGTATTTT